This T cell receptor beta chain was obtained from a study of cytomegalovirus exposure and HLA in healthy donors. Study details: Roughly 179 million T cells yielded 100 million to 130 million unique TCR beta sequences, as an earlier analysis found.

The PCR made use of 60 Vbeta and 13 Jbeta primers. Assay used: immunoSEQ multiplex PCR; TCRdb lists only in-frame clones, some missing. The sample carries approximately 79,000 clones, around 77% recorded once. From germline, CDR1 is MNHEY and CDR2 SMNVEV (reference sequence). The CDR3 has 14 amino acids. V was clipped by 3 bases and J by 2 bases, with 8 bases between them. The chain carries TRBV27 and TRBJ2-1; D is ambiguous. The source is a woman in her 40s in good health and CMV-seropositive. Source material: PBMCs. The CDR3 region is CASSFSGPYNEQFF. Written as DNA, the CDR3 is TGTGCCAGCAGTTTTTCGGGTCCCTACAATGAGCAGTTCTTC.